Shown below are 14 T cell receptor beta chains from a single sample sequenced in a study of blood T cell repertoires in COVID-19. Profiling relied on immunoSEQ multiplex PCR, and the TCRdb table lists in-frame clones only, not all of them. Among approximately 65,000 clones listed, 90% were seen once. Source material: peripheral blood. The receptors stem from a woman aged 18 to 35 with acute or convalescent COVID-19.

The V and J genes are TRBV28 and TRBJ2-5; D is possibly TRBD2 (6 bases). Between the trimmed V and J ends, which lost 6 bases and 3 bases, there was a span of 17 bases. Per the germline V gene, CDR1 is MDHEN and CDR2 is SYDVKM. The length of the CDR3 is 15 residues. The CDR3 here is CASSTPRRREETQYF. In DNA, the CDR3 is TGTGCCAGCAGCACCCCTCGCCGGAGGGAAGAGACCCAGTACTTC.

This chain links TRBV11-2 with TRBJ2-3; no clear D. Germline CDR1 reads SGHAT; CDR2 reads FQNNGV. Trimming took 3 bases from V and 4 from J, leaving 11 bases between them. The CDR3 covers 14 residues. The CDR3 DNA reads TGTGCCAGCAGCTTTCTCTTCGGGTCAGATACGCAGTATTTT. Translating gives CASSFLFGSDTQYF.

The genes are TRBV5-6 and TRBJ1-1; a possible D gene is TRBD1 (6 bases). The V gene lost 3 bases and the J gene lost 4 bases, with 10 bases spanning the gap. Germline-derived CDR1 and CDR2 are SGHDT and YYEEEE. The CDR3 has 13 amino acids. CDR3 region: CASSSGEGTEAFF. The DNA of the CDR3 is TGTGCCAGCAGCTCAGGGGAGGGCACTGAAGCTTTCTTT.

The V call is TRBV2, the J call TRBJ2-3; D call uncertain. The germline V gene encodes CDR1 SNHLY and CDR2 FYNNEI. This CDR3 is built from 12 residues. With 6 bases removed from V and 4 bases from J, the gap between germline ends came to 8 bases. The CDR3 nucleotides are TGTGCCAGCAGCACCTACGCAGATACGCAGTATTTT. Translating gives CASSTYADTQYF.

This rearrangement joins TRBV2 to TRBJ1-1; D unresolved. The CDR3 is 13 residues long. The germline V gene encodes CDR1 SNHLY and CDR2 FYNNEI. The germline V and J ends were trimmed by 8 bases and 4 bases, with 14 bases remaining between them. CDR3 coding DNA: TGTGCCAGCGGCCAGGTAGTTAGCACTGAAGCTTTCTTT. Its protein product is CASGQVVSTEAFF.

This clone has just a few counts. The rearrangement links TRBV2 to TRBJ2-1; possibly TRBD1 for D (6 bases). The CDR3 extends over 14 amino acids. Germline CDR1 is SNHLY and CDR2 is FYNNEI. The V and J ends lost 2 bases and 6 bases respectively, with 11 bases between them. The CDR3 region has the DNA TGTGCCAGCAGTGAATTTCGGACAGCCAATGAGCAGTTCTTC. Its protein product is CASSEFRTANEQFF. Full variable domain (outside the CDR3, taken from reference TRBV2 and TRBJ2-1): EPEVTQTPSHQVTQMGQEVILRCVPISNHLYFYWYRQILGQKVEFLVSFYNNEISEKSEIFDDQFSVERPDGSNFTLKIRSTKLEDSAMYFCASSEFRTANEQFFGPGTRLTVL.

This rearrangement joins TRBV6-1 to TRBJ1-5; no clear D gene. Germline V gene sequence: CDR1 MNHNS, CDR2 SASEGT. This CDR3 is built from 15 residues. Trimming took off 1 base at V and 4 bases at J, with 11 bases between the two ends. CDR3 nucleotides: TGTGCCAGCAGTGAAGGTGGGGAGACTAATCAGCCCCAGCATTTT. It translates to CASSEGGETNQPQHF.

The chain recombines TRBV30 with TRBJ1-1; D is possibly TRBD1 (5 bases). The CDR3 extends over 14 amino acids. The V gene's germline CDR1 is GTSNPN and CDR2 SVGIG (reference sequence). V was pared by 2 bases and J by 8 bases, with 18 bases between. For the CDR3, the DNA is TGTGCCTGGAGTCGGGGGTCAGGATCAATCGAAGCTTTCTTT. Translating it yields CAWSRGSGSIEAFF.

The V and J genes are TRBV4-3 and TRBJ2-1; TRBD2 matches 7 bases. This CDR3 is built from 15 residues. The V gene end was trimmed by 3 bases and the J gene end by 8 bases; junction bases not matched to a gene: 10. Germline CDR1 reads LGHNA; CDR2 reads YSLEER. The CDR3 DNA reads as TGCGCCAGCAGCCAGCGGGAGTCAGAGACGGATGAGCAGTTCTTC. This codes for CASSQRESETDEQFF.

The chain carries TRBV10-1 and TRBJ1-1; D gene unclear. From germline, CDR1 is WNHNN and CDR2 SYGVQD (reference sequence). CDR3 length: 19 residues. Trimming took 7 bases from V and 0 from J, leaving 27 bases between them. The CDR3 nucleotides read TGCGCCAGCAACCCTCCCGGGATAGCAGGACCCCCCCTGAACACTGAAGCTTTCTTT. Amino acid sequence: CASNPPGIAGPPLNTEAFF.

This chain joins TRBV30 and TRBJ1-1; 7 bases fit TRBD1. Germline V gene sequence: CDR1 GTSNPN, CDR2 SVGIG (reference sequence). This CDR3 region has 20 residues. Unmatched junction bases numbered 25, after V lost 2 bases and J lost 4 bases. For the CDR3, the DNA is TGTGCCTGGAGTTCCCGAAGGAAGTTTTTTTACGGGCAGGGGGTCACTGAAGCTTTCTTT. This gives the protein CAWSSRRKFFYGQGVTEAFF.

As DNA, the CDR3 is TGTGCCAGCAGTGAGGTCAGGCGCAATCAGCCCCAGCATTTT. Its protein product is CASSEVRRNQPQHF. The chain joins TRBV6-1 to TRBJ1-5; D unresolved. The CDR3 is 14 residues long. The germline gives CDR1 MNHNS, CDR2 SASEGT. V was pared by 3 bases and J by 2 bases, with 8 bases between.

V is TRBV2 and J is TRBJ1-1; no reliable D call. CDR1 and CDR2 (germline): SNHLY, FYNNEI. V was shortened by 6 bases and J by 1 base, with 12 bases between the two germline ends. The CDR3 covers 14 residues. The CDR3 DNA reads TGTGCCAGCAGGAGGGTGATCGAGAACACTGAAGCTTTCTTT. Protein sequence: CASRRVIENTEAFF.

The rearrangement links TRBV5-5 to TRBJ1-2; 7 positions match TRBD1. The CDR3 extends over 15 amino acids. In germline, CDR1 is SGHKS, CDR2 YYEKEE (reference sequence). J lost 3 bases, V lost 3 bases, and 8 bases had no gene match. CDR3 DNA sequence: TGTGCCAGCAGCTCACCCCTCCAGGGGGACTATGGCTACACCTTC. It specifies CASSSPLQGDYGYTF.